This TCR beta chain was captured by sequencing in a study of shared clonotypes between healthy human individuals. Study-level background: The plates for each donor numbered three CD4 naive, three CD4 memory, two CD8 naive and one CD8 memory. Study findings and constraints: Genetic and exposure-history diversity was limited by the few donors.

CDR3 length: 14 residues. V shed 0 bases and J 8 bases; nucleotides not matched to a gene: 4. Germline CDR1 is SGHAT and CDR2 is FQNNGV. The count of this clone is one. Its antigen is currently unknown. Assay execution took place at the deep level. Data came from immunoSEQ multiplex PCR; TCRdb stores just in-frame clones and leaves some out. The table shows about 730,000 clones, with over 60% occurring only once. This sequence was found in a woman aged 25 to 39 in good health. The sample comprised memory CD4+ T cells sorted from blood. Subset reported: CD45RA-negative fraction. This chain connects TRBV11-2 to TRBJ2-1; TRBD2 aligns across 7 bases. CDR3 residues: CASSLDGAGDEQFF. In DNA, the CDR3 is TGTGCCAGCAGCTTAGATGGGGCGGGAGATGAGCAGTTCTTC.